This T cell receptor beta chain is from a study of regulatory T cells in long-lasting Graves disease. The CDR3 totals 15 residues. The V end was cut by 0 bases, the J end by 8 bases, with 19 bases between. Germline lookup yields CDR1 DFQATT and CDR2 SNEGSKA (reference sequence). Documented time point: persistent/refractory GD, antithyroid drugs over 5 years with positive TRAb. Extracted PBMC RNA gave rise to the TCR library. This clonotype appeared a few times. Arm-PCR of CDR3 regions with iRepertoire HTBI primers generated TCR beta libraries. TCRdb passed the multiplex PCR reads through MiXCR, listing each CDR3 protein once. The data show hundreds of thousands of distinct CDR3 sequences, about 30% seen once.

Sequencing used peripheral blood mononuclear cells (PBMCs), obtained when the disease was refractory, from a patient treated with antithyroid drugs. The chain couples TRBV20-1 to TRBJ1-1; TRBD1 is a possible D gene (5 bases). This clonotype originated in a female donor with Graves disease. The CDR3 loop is CSARDQIVRGEEAFF. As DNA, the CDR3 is TGCAGTGCTAGAGATCAAATTGTTCGGGGGGAGGAAGCTTTCTTT.